This T cell receptor (beta chain) originates from a study of cytomegalovirus exposure and HLA in healthy donors (dated by TCRdb to 2016 to 2017). Study-level background: According to a later analysis, the roughly 130 validation repertoires were produced on the same platform as the 666 repertoires of the first cohort. The study aimed to test whether cataloging public T cell receptors could reveal signatures of past pathogen exposure. In addition to the first cohort of about 650 subjects, a separate validation cohort of 120 different subjects was used. To predict cytomegalovirus infection status, the study brought together high-throughput TCR immunosequencing, statistical association of individual TCRs with disease status, and machine learning. On the study overall, not on this receptor specifically: In vitro tests confirmed that a few of the cytomegalovirus-associated TCR beta chains recognize cytomegalovirus antigens. While some public TCRs were present in many individuals, most TCR sequences turned up only very rarely across donors. In the study, about 150 TCR beta chains were listed as associated with cytomegalovirus. It was suggested by the authors that the approach could potentially be generalized to other disease states and immunological phenotypes. In a later analysis, TCRs clustered in the first cohort were found to also tend to co-occur in the 100 to 150 validation repertoires, with 90% to 95% of cluster scores above 0. The validation cohort had no HLA typing available for a later analysis, so co-occurrence within that cohort was assessed over all 120 or so repertoires. In both the original and validation cohorts, the classifier was reported to diagnose cytomegalovirus status with high specificity and sensitivity.

As to this clone: Its antigen is not yet known. No per-base quality is available; no much larger clone lies one base away.

Separate from the roughly 660-subject first cohort, the validation cohort of 120 subjects was the group to which the donors belonged. CDR1 WNHNN and CDR2 SYGVQD were looked up in the germline V gene (reference sequence). After removal of 4 bases from V and 4 bases from J, the junction retains 8 bases not matched to a gene. CDR3 length: 15 amino acids, cysteine to phenylalanine. Only the CDR3 DNA stays, 45 bases, in frame from base 1. Preparation of the library involved the immunoSEQ multiplex PCR assay. As for the authors' bioinformatics: A statistical classification framework was developed to diagnose cytomegalovirus status using the catalog of TCR beta chain sequences. The table was pulled from immuneACCESS by TCRdb, which kept in-frame rearrangements only. Such tables lose some clones; where checked, under half of the loss comes from unresolved V genes, and the rest has no known cause. V, J and clone size are taken as reported in that table, and D and trimming were inferred from the DNA itself. This sample comprises a few hundred thousand clones, around 86% of them detected only once. The ten top clones hold 0.95% to 1.1% of the sample.

This clonotype was obtained from a woman aged 18-35 years in good health and CMV-seronegative. Specimen: PBMCs. The chain is made from TRBV10-1 and TRBJ2-7, with 9 bases in between that match TRBD2. The DNA sequence is as follows: TGCGCCAGCAGTGGGGTAGCTAGCGGGAAGTACGAGCAGTACTTC. This encodes CASSGVASGKYEQYF.